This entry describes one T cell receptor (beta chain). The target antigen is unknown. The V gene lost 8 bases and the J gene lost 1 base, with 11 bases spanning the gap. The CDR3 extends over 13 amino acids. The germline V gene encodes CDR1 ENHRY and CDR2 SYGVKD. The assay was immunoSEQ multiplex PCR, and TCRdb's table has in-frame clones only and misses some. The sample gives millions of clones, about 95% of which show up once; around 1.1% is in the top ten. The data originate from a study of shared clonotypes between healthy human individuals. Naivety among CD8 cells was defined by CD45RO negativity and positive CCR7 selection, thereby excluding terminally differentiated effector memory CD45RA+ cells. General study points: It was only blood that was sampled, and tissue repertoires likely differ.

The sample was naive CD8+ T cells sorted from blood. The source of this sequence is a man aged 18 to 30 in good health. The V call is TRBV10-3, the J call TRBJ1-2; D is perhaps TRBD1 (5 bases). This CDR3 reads CAIGGGGNYGYTF. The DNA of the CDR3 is TGTGCCATCGGCGGGGGTGGTAACTATGGCTACACCTTC.